This is a list of T cell receptor beta chains from one sample in a study of OX40 agonist ivuxolimab in advanced cancers. The repertoire was sequenced with immunoSEQ multiplex PCR; TCRdb's copy has only in-frame clones and lacks some. The data contain about 73,000 clones, about 93% of them singletons. The starting material was CD4+ or CD8+ T cells sorted from blood, obtained in a trial of the OX40 agonist ivuxolimab. All receptors derive from an adult with an advanced solid tumor such as melanoma, head and neck, liver or kidney cancer. CDR3s include the opening cysteine and the closing phenylalanine or tryptophan. D genes are given only for firm matches. Size values are once, few and many counts, or a class for expanded clones, and some rows have none.

CDR3 DNA: TGTGCCACCAGCAGACCAGACAGGGGAGATGGCTACACCTTC
CDR3 protein: CATSRPDRGDGYTF
J gene: TRBJ1-2
D gene: TRBD1
CDR3 length: 14
V gene: TRBV15
clone size: -

CDR3 DNA: TGTGCCAGCAGTTTGCAGGGGGGAGAGACTGAAGCTTTCTTT
CDR3 protein: CASSLQGGETEAFF
J gene: TRBJ1-1
D gene: TRBD1
CDR3 length: 14
V gene: TRBV11-2
clone size: -

CDR3 DNA: TGTGCCAGCAGCAAAGGGGGGACAGGGCAAAACATTCAGTACTTC
CDR3 protein: CASSKGGTGQNIQYF
J gene: TRBJ2-4
D gene: TRBD1
CDR3 length: 15
V gene: TRBV28
clone size: once

CDR3 DNA: TGCGCCAGCAGAATTAGCGGGAGTCGCGAGCAGTACTTC
CDR3 protein: CASRISGSREQYF
J gene: TRBJ2-7
D gene: TRBD2
CDR3 length: 13
V gene: TRBV5-1
clone size: -

CDR3 DNA: TGTGCCAGCAGCTCTACCTATACTGGAAACACCATATATTTT
CDR3 protein: CASSSTYTGNTIYF
J gene: TRBJ1-3
D gene: -
CDR3 length: 14
V gene: TRBV7-8
clone size: -

CDR3 DNA: TGTGCCAGCTCACCCACGGGACTAGCTTTCGAGACCCAGTACTTC
CDR3 protein: CASSPTGLAFETQYF
J gene: TRBJ2-5
D gene: TRBD2
CDR3 length: 15
V gene: TRBV18
clone size: few

CDR3 DNA: TGTGCCAGCAGCGTATTATCCGGGGGAAGTTCCTACAATGAGCAGTTCTTC
CDR3 protein: CASSVLSGGSSYNEQFF
J gene: TRBJ2-1
D gene: -
CDR3 length: 17
V gene: TRBV9
clone size: once

CDR3 DNA: TGCGCCAGCAGCTTTGGACAGGGGCAGTCTGGCTACACCTTC
CDR3 protein: CASSFGQGQSGYTF
J gene: TRBJ1-2
D gene: TRBD1
CDR3 length: 14
V gene: TRBV5-1
clone size: -

CDR3 DNA: TGCGCCAGCAGCCAAGAGTCGGGGAAACAGGCGGATACGCAGTATTTT
CDR3 protein: CASSQESGKQADTQYF
J gene: TRBJ2-3
D gene: -
CDR3 length: 16
V gene: TRBV4-1
clone size: -

CDR3 DNA: TGCGCCAGCAGCCAAGATCCCCAGGGGGTGAGCGGCTACACCTTC
CDR3 protein: CASSQDPQGVSGYTF
J gene: TRBJ1-2
D gene: TRBD1
CDR3 length: 15
V gene: TRBV4-1
clone size: -

CDR3 DNA: TGTGCCAGCAGCTTGGGTGCGGGGGAAACTTACAATGAGCAGTTCTTC
CDR3 protein: CASSLGAGETYNEQFF
J gene: TRBJ2-1
D gene: TRBD2
CDR3 length: 16
V gene: TRBV5-4
clone size: -

CDR3 DNA: TGTGCCAGCAGCCAACTAGCGGGAGTAGGTGAGCAGTTCTTC
CDR3 protein: CASSQLAGVGEQFF
J gene: TRBJ2-1
D gene: TRBD2
CDR3 length: 14
V gene: TRBV11-3
clone size: -

CDR3 DNA: TGTGCCATCACCCGTGCTGAACCCGGGGAGCTGTTTTTT
CDR3 protein: CAITRAEPGELFF
J gene: TRBJ2-2
D gene: -
CDR3 length: 13
V gene: TRBV10-3
clone size: -

CDR3 DNA: TGTGCCTGGAGTGTTTCTAACGAGCAGTTCTTC
CDR3 protein: CAWSVSNEQFF
J gene: TRBJ2-1
D gene: -
CDR3 length: 11
V gene: TRBV30
clone size: -

CDR3 DNA: TGTGCCAGCAGCTCCAACTACGAGCAGTACTTC
CDR3 protein: CASSSNYEQYF
J gene: TRBJ2-7
D gene: -
CDR3 length: 11
V gene: TRBV7-2
clone size: once

CDR3 DNA: TGTGCCAGCAGTCAGCGGGAGGCCGGGGAGCTGTTTTTT
CDR3 protein: CASSQREAGELFF
J gene: TRBJ2-2
D gene: TRBD2
CDR3 length: 13
V gene: TRBV2
clone size: -